This is a list of T cell receptor beta chains from one sample in a study of blood T cells in healthy people across ages. TCRdb re-derived calls from the 5' RACE reads in MiXCR, one entry per CDR3 protein. The sample shows about 1.5 million distinct CDR3 sequences, 40% to 45% of them seen only once. Sequenced input: blood. These receptors came from a woman in her late teens or twenties in good health. The CDR3 runs from the conserved cysteine through the conserved F or W. D genes are given only for firm matches. Clone size is not always given. Where it is, it says once, few, many or a class for expanded clones.

J gene,D gene,V gene,CDR3 length,clone size,CDR3 DNA,CDR3 protein
TRBJ2-1,TRBD2,TRBV6-5,16,.,TGTGCCAGCAGTTACTCTCCACTAGCGGGGGGCAATGAGCAGTTCTTC,CASSYSPLAGGNEQFF
TRBJ1-4,.,TRBV7-6,13,.,TGTGCCAGCAGCCCAAGGGACAATGAAAAACTGTTTTTT,CASSPRDNEKLFF
TRBJ2-7,.,TRBV20-1,13,few,TGCAGTGCTAGAGATCACAGCTCCTACGAGCAGTACTTC,CSARDHSSYEQYF
TRBJ2-3,TRBD2,TRBV4-1,14,.,TGCGCCAGCAGCCAGGGGACTAGTTTAGAGACGCAGTATTTT,CASSQGTSLETQYF
TRBJ2-7,.,TRBV7-9,13,few,TGTGCCAGCAGCTTAGTCTCCTCGGTCGAGCAGTACTTC,CASSLVSSVEQYF
TRBJ2-7,TRBD2,TRBV28,16,.,TGTGCCAGCACCTTCACTAGCGGGAGTCGCTACAATGAGCAGTACTTC,CASTFTSGSRYNEQYF
TRBJ1-1,TRBD1,TRBV12-3/TRBV12-4,15,.,TGTGCCAGAAGTTTGGCTCGGACAGGGGACACTGAAGCTTTCTTT,CARSLARTGDTEAFF
TRBJ2-4,.,TRBV20-1,13,.,TGCAGTGGAGGACACCCAGCCAAAAACATTCAGTACTTC,CSGGHPAKNIQYF
TRBJ2-5,.,TRBV6-6,17,.,TGTGCCAGCAGTTACTCAGGGGGGGCCTACCAGGGAGAGACCCAGTACTTC,CASSYSGGAYQGETQYF
TRBJ2-7,.,TRBV6-5,16,few,TGTGCCAGCAGTTACCGAATGACATATGGCGGCTACGAGCAGTACTTC,CASSYRMTYGGYEQYF
TRBJ2-7,.,TRBV5-1,13,few,TGCGCCAGCACCGGAACCAGGGTGTACGAGCAGTACTTC,CASTGTRVYEQYF
TRBJ2-7,.,TRBV27,14,.,TGTGCCAGCACTCGGACACCGGGGTACTACGAGCAGTACTTC,CASTRTPGYYEQYF
TRBJ2-1,.,TRBV6-1,14,.,TGTGCCAGCAGTGCACGGCTCTCCTACAATGAGCAGTTCTTC,CASSARLSYNEQFF
TRBJ2-1,TRBD2,TRBV2,16,.,TGTGCCAGCAGCAATACCGGGACTAGTGTGAGTCATGAGCAGTTCTTC,CASSNTGTSVSHEQFF
TRBJ1-2,TRBD1,TRBV29-1,13,few,TGCAGCGTTGATCGGTCAGGGGGGCATGGCTACACCTTC,CSVDRSGGHGYTF
TRBJ1-6,.,TRBV7-2,15,few,TGTGCCAGCAGCTTATTGTCCGAGCTGGATTCACCCCTCCACTTT,CASSLLSELDSPLHF
TRBJ2-5,TRBD2,TRBV10-3,16,few,TGTGCCATCAGCCCCGGGAGCGGGATAAGACAAGAGACCCAGTACTTC,CAISPGSGIRQETQYF
TRBJ1-2,.,TRBV6-5,14,.,TGCGCCAGCAGTTACCAGGGCAGCAACTATGGCTACACCTTC,CASSYQGSNYGYTF
TRBJ1-2,TRBD1,TRBV6-5,13,.,TGTGCCAGCAGTGACTTACAGGGGAACGGCTACACCTTC,CASSDLQGNGYTF
TRBJ2-4,.,TRBV6-1,15,.,TGTGCCAGTACCCATGGGGAGGCGGGCAAAAACATTCAGTACTTC,CASTHGEAGKNIQYF
TRBJ2-7,TRBD1,TRBV20-1,16,.,TGCAGTGCCAAACCGACAGGGAACCCCATCTCCTACGAGCAGTACTTC,CSAKPTGNPISYEQYF
TRBJ2-7,TRBD1,TRBV7-2,15,.,TGTGCCAGCAGCTTAGCCGGACAGGATTTCTACGAGCAGTACTTC,CASSLAGQDFYEQYF
TRBJ2-3,TRBD1,TRBV6-6,15,.,TGTGCCCGCAGACCGGGACAGGGGGCCGCAGATACGCAGTATTTT,CARRPGQGAADTQYF
TRBJ1-3,TRBD1,TRBV20-1,12,.,TGCAGTGCCAGGGGGTCAGGAAACACCATATATTTT,CSARGSGNTIYF
TRBJ2-5,.,TRBV12-3/TRBV12-4,15,.,TGTGCCAGCAGTTTAGAAGGCCGTAGGGAAGAGACCCAGTACTTC,CASSLEGRREETQYF
TRBJ2-5,TRBD2,TRBV20-1,15,few,TGCAGTGCTAGAAGCGGCGGGGGGGCCTTAGAGACCCAGTACTTC,CSARSGGGALETQYF
TRBJ1-4,TRBD1,TRBV7-9,15,.,TGTGCCAGCAGCCATCTAACAGGGGAGGTTCAAAAACTGTTTTTT,CASSHLTGEVQKLFF
TRBJ2-3,TRBD1,TRBV12-3/TRBV12-4,15,few,TGTGCCAGCAGTTTGACAGGGTTGGGTGCGGATACGCAGTATTTT,CASSLTGLGADTQYF
TRBJ2-5,TRBD2,TRBV20-1,14,.,TGCAGTGCTAGACCAGGACTAGCGGGAGGGCAGCGGTACTTC,CSARPGLAGGQRYF
TRBJ1-6,TRBD1,TRBV4-3,16,.,TGCGCCAGCAGCCAAATACAGGGGTCCTATAATTCACCCCTCCACTTT,CASSQIQGSYNSPLHF
TRBJ2-7,.,TRBV12-3/TRBV12-4,11,few,TGTGCCAGCAGTTTGGGCTTCGTAGAGTACTTC,CASSLGFVEYF
TRBJ2-1,.,TRBV3-1,16,.,TGTGCCAGCAGCCAAGATGGGACCGGGACCAACAATGAGCAGTTCTTC,CASSQDGTGTNNEQFF
TRBJ2-7,.,TRBV4-3,16,.,TGCGCCAGCAGCCACACCGGTGGCATCCCTACGGACGAGCAGTACTTC,CASSHTGGIPTDEQYF
TRBJ2-7,.,TRBV29-1,11,.,TGCAGCGTCTCCGAGGCCTACGAGCAGTACTTC,CSVSEAYEQYF
TRBJ2-5,.,TRBV7-2,13,.,TGTGCCAGCAGCTTAGGCCGAAAGATGGAGCAGTACTTC,CASSLGRKMEQYF
TRBJ2-5,.,TRBV25-1,14,.,TGTGCCAGCAGTGAATGGGACCTTCGTAATGAGCAGTACTTC,CASSEWDLRNEQYF
TRBJ1-2,TRBD1,TRBV5-1,15,few,TGCGCCAGCAGCCAAATGGGACAGGGGGGCTATGGCTACACCTTC,CASSQMGQGGYGYTF
TRBJ2-3,.,TRBV3-1,18,few,TGTGCCAGCAGCCAAGAACCCAGGCAGGGGCTGGGCACAGATACGCAGTATTTT,CASSQEPRQGLGTDTQYF
TRBJ2-1,TRBD2,TRBV7-2,16,few,TGTGCCAGCAGCTTAGTTGGGCGGGAGTTCGGCAATGAGCAGTTCTTC,CASSLVGREFGNEQFF
TRBJ2-7,TRBD2,TRBV7-2,15,many,TGTGCCAGCAGCTTAGCGGGTAGCGGGAGTTACGAGCAGTACTTC,CASSLAGSGSYEQYF
TRBJ1-4,.,TRBV18,15,.,TGTGCCAGCTCACCGCCCGGCAGGGAGGGTGAAAAACTGTTTTTT,CASSPPGREGEKLFF
TRBJ2-5,TRBD1,TRBV7-9,18,.,TGTGCCAGCAGCTTACCCAGACAGGGTCGGTGGTACCAAGAGACCCAGTACTTC,CASSLPRQGRWYQETQYF
TRBJ1-5,.,TRBV15,14,few,TGTGCCACCACCTTTGGTCGGGGCAATCAGCCCCAGCATTTT,CATTFGRGNQPQHF
TRBJ2-7,TRBD1,TRBV20-1,16,few,TGCAGTGCTAGAGATCGGGCAGGGGGCTCTTTGAACGAGCAGTACTTC,CSARDRAGGSLNEQYF
TRBJ2-3,TRBD2,TRBV29-1,21,few,TGCAGCGTTGAGGATTCCGGGAGGACTAGCGGGATTTGGAGGTCGACAGATACGCAGTATTTT,CSVEDSGRTSGIWRSTDTQYF
TRBJ2-1,TRBD2,TRBV5-1,15,few,TGCGCCAGCAGCTCCACTAGCGGGGGGGGCAATGAGCAGTTCTTC,CASSSTSGGGNEQFF
TRBJ2-7,.,TRBV6-2/TRBV6-3,11,.,TGTGCCAGCGCGGACACCTACGAGCAGTACTTC,CASADTYEQYF